This T cell receptor beta chain appears in the sequencing data of a study of T cells after yellow fever vaccination (dated by TCRdb to about 2019). Notes on the research overall: The SMART-Seq v4 Ultra Low Input RNA kit was used to prepare libraries from fractions with low cell numbers. To follow T-cell clones before and after both primary and booster YFV17D yellow fever vaccination, bulk TCR alpha and beta repertoires underwent longitudinal sequencing. Two healthy male donors made up the cohort, one aged 18 to 29 years and the other aged 30 to 40 years. Bulk PBMC replicates and cell subsets were isolated from blood drawn at multiple timepoints before and after both primary and secondary immunization. The paper's findings and limits, for the study overall: Because abundant contaminating clonotypes from the bulk population could be contained in FACS-sorted repertoires, computational filtering was required. Because only a couple of donors were included in the study, the extent to which the findings can be generalized is limited. The secondary T-cell response was weaker than the primary response but faster, peaking on day 5 instead of day 15. A small fraction of clonotypes showed up in both the CD4 and CD8 compartments, probably as a result of convergent recombination. After the booster, most of the clones that had expanded following primary vaccination were detected again (approximately 96% of CD4 and more than 85% of CD8), which suggests that memory was broadly maintained.

The CDR3 runs 15 residues from the cysteine to the phenylalanine. Only the CDR3 portion is preserved as DNA: 45 bases, with reading frame beginning at the first base. V and J lose 7 bases and 1 base, and a span of 16 bases separates them. Sample treatment or condition, as interpreted from the label and publication: live attenuated yellow fever vaccine strain. A standard Ficoll-Paque protocol was used to isolate PBMCs from peripheral blood. Dynabeads CD4 and CD8 positive selection kits were used to isolate the CD4 and CD8 T-cell fractions. TriZol was used to extract RNA from bulk PBMCs, CD4 and CD8 fractions, and dextramer-positive and dextramer-negative fractions. On this clonotype itself: Its antigen target is currently unknown. No base-level quality is on record; no much larger clone is a single base apart.

These reads were obtained on an Illumina NovaSeq 6000. Synthesis of TCR cDNA relied on 5'RACE template switching, a step that introduced a universal primer site along with unique molecular identifiers. cDNA synthesis was primed from both the TCR alpha and TCR beta constant segments. Library amplification used two PCR steps, and the second PCR step added sample barcodes and sequencing adapters. Sequencing of libraries was done on Illumina HiSeq 2500 (2x100 bp) or NovaSeq (2x150 bp). The authors processed their data as follows. Demultiplexing of reads and collapsing into UMI consensus sequences were performed with MIGEC, and V(D)J alignment was carried out with MiXCR. Vaccine-responding clonotypes were defined with edgeR using replicate PBMC samples, requiring FDR below 0.01 and a log2 fold change above 5 up to day 15. Bulk clonotypes were assigned CD4 or CD8 identity according to which sequenced CD4 or CD8 repertoire held them at higher abundance. The raw public reads went through TCRdb reprocessing: fastp at Q25, MiXCR clone calling, in-frame beta chains kept. Every distinct CDR3 protein forms one entry, paired with its most common genes and DNA. The V and J calls were determined by TCRdb, not by the authors. The sample includes nearly 300,000 distinct CDR3 sequences, with 8.5% to 10% observed a single time. The top ten constitute around 3.1% of the sample.

This chain joins TRBV12-3 or TRBV12-4 to TRBJ1-1; no D gene is confidently identified. Here the sequenced sample was CD4+ T cells sorted from PBMCs, taken 5 days after the yellow fever booster vaccination. The TCR originated in a young man who received the YFV17D yellow fever vaccine. The CDR3 protein: CASIPSSVGNTEAFF. The DNA reads as follows: TGTGCCAGCATCCCCAGCAGCGTCGGGAACACTGAAGCTTTCTTT.